These 15 T cell receptor beta chains were sequenced from one sample in a study of blood T cell repertoires in COVID-19. Sequenced by immunoSEQ multiplex PCR; TCRdb stores in-frame clones only, minus some. The sample records 100,000 to 120,000 clones, about 85% being singletons. Sequencing was performed on peripheral blood. The receptor set was obtained from a human donor in a cohort sampled during active COVID-19.

In DNA form, the CDR3 reads TGTGCCAGCAGCTTGCCAGGCTACTCCTACAATGAGCAGTTCTTC. Translation: CASSLPGYSYNEQFF. V gene TRBV5-6 combines with J gene TRBJ2-1; D gene ambiguous. Trimming removed 1 base at V and 0 bases at J, with 8 bases between. The length of the CDR3 is 15 residues. Germline CDR1 and CDR2: SGHDT and YYEEEE.

The rearrangement joins TRBV30 to TRBJ2-7; perhaps TRBD2 as D (6 bases). The CDR3 covers 12 residues. The germline V and J ends were trimmed by 0 bases and 6 bases, with 9 bases remaining between them. Per germline, CDR1 GTSNPN and CDR2 SVGIG (reference sequence). The chain's CDR3 is CAWSVGGSEQYF. The CDR3 bases are TGTGCCTGGAGTGTTGGGGGGTCCGAGCAGTACTTC.

The chain is built from TRBV20-1 and TRBJ1-1, with a tentative D call TRBD1 (5 bases). V shed 6 bases and J shed 6 bases, with 11 bases lying between them. CDR3 size: 11 residues. The germline V gene encodes CDR1 DFQATT and CDR2 SNEGSKA (reference sequence). CDR3 amino acids: CSALRQSEAFF. CDR3 nucleotides: TGCAGTGCGCTCCGACAGTCTGAAGCTTTCTTT.

The chain links TRBV2 to TRBJ2-1; 11 nucleotides align to TRBD2. Germline V gene lookup returns CDR1 SNHLY and CDR2 FYNNEI. Trimming cost V 8 bases and J 4 bases; bases outside gene matches: 7. This CDR3 comprises 15 residues. The CDR3 coding sequence is TGTGCCAGCGGTCCGACTAGCGGGGCTTACAATGAGCAGTTCTTC. This sequence encodes CASGPTSGAYNEQFF.

The chain joins TRBV6-5 to TRBJ1-1, with 8 positions matching TRBD1. CDR1 MNHEY and CDR2 SVGAGI come from the germline V gene. The trim removed 1 base at V and 8 bases at J, leaving 3 bases unmatched. This CDR3 comprises 13 residues. The CDR3, as DNA: TGTGCCAGCAGTTACTTAGGACAGGGCGAAGCTTTCTTT. This translates into CASSYLGQGEAFF.

This rearrangement joins TRBV7-2 to TRBJ2-1, with D tentatively TRBD2 (6 bases). This CDR3 contains 14 residues. Germline CDR1 and CDR2: SGHTA and FQGNSA. V lost 6 bases and J lost 5, with 14 bases in between. CDR3 sequence (DNA): TGTGCCAGCAGTCTTAGCGGATGGAACAATGAGCAGTTCTTC. It yields the protein CASSLSGWNNEQFF. Full variable domain (rest looked up from reference TRBV7-2 and TRBJ2-1): GAGVSQSPSNKVTEKGKDVELRCDPISGHTALYWYRQSLGQGLEFLIYFQGNSAPDKSGLPSDRFSAERTGGSVSTLTIQRTQQEDSAVYLCASSLSGWNNEQFFGPGTRLTVL.

In its sample, this clone was seen once. The chain carries TRBV7-9 and TRBJ2-7; 8 bases are shared with TRBD1. After removal of 4 bases from V and 6 bases from J, the junction contained 5 bases not matched to a gene. From germline, CDR1 is SEHNR and CDR2 FQNEAQ (reference sequence). The CDR3 spans 13 residues. The CDR3 bases are TGTGCCAGCAGCTCCCGAGACAGGGGCGAGCAGTACTTC. Encoded protein: CASSSRDRGEQYF.

This chain connects TRBV30 to TRBJ1-2, with 7 bases fitting TRBD1. The CDR3 spans 15 residues. Germline loops: CDR1 GTSNPN, CDR2 SVGIG (reference sequence). V shed 4 bases, J shed 3 bases, and the junction held 11 bases outside the gene matches. CDR3 loop: CAWKIQGTSHYGYTF. CDR3 nucleotide sequence: TGTGCCTGGAAAATACAGGGGACGTCGCACTATGGCTACACCTTC.

The rearrangement joins TRBV3-1 (or the pseudogene TRBV3-2) to TRBJ2-3; D perhaps matches TRBD1 (6 bases). Per germline, CDR1 LGHDT and CDR2 YNNKEL (reference sequence). Trimming shortened V by 4 bases and J by 3 bases, and 20 bases separated the two germline ends. This CDR3 contains 17 residues. Here the CDR3 reads CASSPFLAGAQTDTQYF. CDR3 bases: TGTGCCAGCAGCCCATTTCTAGCAGGGGCGCAAACAGATACGCAGTATTTT.

CDR3 sequence (DNA): TGTGCCAGCAGCCGACCCACGTCTAGCGGCCAAGAGACCCAGTACTTC. Its translation is CASSRPTSSGQETQYF. This sequence joins TRBV6-2 or TRBV6-3 and TRBJ2-5; 7 nucleotides agree with TRBD2. This CDR3 region has 16 residues. Per the germline V gene, CDR1 is MNHEY and CDR2 is SVGEGT. Trimming removed 6 bases from V and 1 base from J; junction bases left unmatched: 11.

J is TRBJ1-6 and V is TRBV10-2; the D gene is possibly TRBD1 (6 bases). Trimming removed 3 bases at V and 9 bases at J, with 15 bases between. CDR1 is WSHSY and CDR2 is SAAADI in the germline V gene. The CDR3 is made up of 15 amino acids. CDR3 in DNA: TGCGCCAGCAGTGACAGGGGAGAGCGGACTTCACCCCTCCACTTT. Its translation is CASSDRGERTSPLHF.

V usage is TRBV2 and J usage is TRBJ2-2; maybe TRBD2 (7 bases). The V gene's germline CDR1 is SNHLY and CDR2 FYNNEI. The CDR3 totals 16 residues. Trimming took 6 bases from V and 7 from J, leaving 21 bases between them. DNA of the CDR3: TGTGCCAGCAGCCAACGATCTAGCGGAGGGGGCGGGGAGCTGTTTTTT. Encoded protein: CASSQRSSGGGGELFF.

The chain links TRBV27 to TRBJ1-6; D not certain. CDR1 is MNHEY, CDR2 SMNVEV, per germline (reference sequence). V was trimmed by 3 bases and J by 10 bases, leaving 16 bases between them. This CDR3 contains 15 residues. The CDR3 DNA reads TGTGCCAGCAGTTTTGGGAGTATCACGGGCTCACCCCTCCACTTT. Translating it yields CASSFGSITGSPLHF.

The V call is TRBV10-2, the J call TRBJ1-2, with D hard to call. Germline CDR1 and CDR2: WSHSY and SAAADI. The length of the CDR3 is 12 residues. Trimming shortened V by 4 bases and J by 6 bases, and 9 bases separated the two germline ends. The CDR3 loop reads CASSGALDGYTF. As DNA, the CDR3 is TGCGCCAGCAGTGGCGCTTTGGATGGCTACACCTTC.

The chain employs TRBV5-6 and TRBJ1-5, with D tentatively TRBD1 (6 bases). Germline values: CDR1 SGHDT, CDR2 YYEEEE. The V gene lost 4 bases and the J gene lost 4 bases, with 15 bases spanning the gap. The CDR3 consists of 15 residues. The CDR3 DNA reads as TGTGCCAGCAGCGGGAGGGGGGGAAGGAATCAGCCCCAGCATTTT. It specifies CASSGRGGRNQPQHF.